This T cell receptor (beta chain) emerged from a study of control samples from healthy donors and cancer patients. CDR3 size: 17 residues. Trimming removed 3 bases from V and 2 bases from J; junction bases left unmatched: 8. Per germline, CDR1 SGHRS and CDR2 YFSETQ. The table came from immunoSEQ multiplex PCR; TCRdb's copy has only in-frame clones and leaves some out. This sample has 75,000 to 95,000 clones, with roughly nine tenths found just once. The sequence was collected from a woman younger than 30 in good health. Sequenced material: blood. V gene TRBV5-1 combines with J gene TRBJ1-3; 10 bases align to TRBD1. In nucleotides, the CDR3 is TGCGCCAGCAGCTATACCCCGGGACAGGGGACTGGAAACACCATATATTTT. This translates into CASSYTPGQGTGNTIYF.